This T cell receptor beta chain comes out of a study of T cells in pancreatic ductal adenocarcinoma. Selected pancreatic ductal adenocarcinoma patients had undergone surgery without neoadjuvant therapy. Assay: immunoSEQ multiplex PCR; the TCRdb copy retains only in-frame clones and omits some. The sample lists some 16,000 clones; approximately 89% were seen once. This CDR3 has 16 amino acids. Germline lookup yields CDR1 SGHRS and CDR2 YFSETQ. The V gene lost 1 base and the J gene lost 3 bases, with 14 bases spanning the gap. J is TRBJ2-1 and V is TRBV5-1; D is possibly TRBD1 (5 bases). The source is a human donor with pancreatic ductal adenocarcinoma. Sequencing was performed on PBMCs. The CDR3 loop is CASSLSGYLSYNEQFF. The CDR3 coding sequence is TGCGCCAGCAGCTTGTCAGGGTACCTAAGCTACAATGAGCAGTTCTTC.